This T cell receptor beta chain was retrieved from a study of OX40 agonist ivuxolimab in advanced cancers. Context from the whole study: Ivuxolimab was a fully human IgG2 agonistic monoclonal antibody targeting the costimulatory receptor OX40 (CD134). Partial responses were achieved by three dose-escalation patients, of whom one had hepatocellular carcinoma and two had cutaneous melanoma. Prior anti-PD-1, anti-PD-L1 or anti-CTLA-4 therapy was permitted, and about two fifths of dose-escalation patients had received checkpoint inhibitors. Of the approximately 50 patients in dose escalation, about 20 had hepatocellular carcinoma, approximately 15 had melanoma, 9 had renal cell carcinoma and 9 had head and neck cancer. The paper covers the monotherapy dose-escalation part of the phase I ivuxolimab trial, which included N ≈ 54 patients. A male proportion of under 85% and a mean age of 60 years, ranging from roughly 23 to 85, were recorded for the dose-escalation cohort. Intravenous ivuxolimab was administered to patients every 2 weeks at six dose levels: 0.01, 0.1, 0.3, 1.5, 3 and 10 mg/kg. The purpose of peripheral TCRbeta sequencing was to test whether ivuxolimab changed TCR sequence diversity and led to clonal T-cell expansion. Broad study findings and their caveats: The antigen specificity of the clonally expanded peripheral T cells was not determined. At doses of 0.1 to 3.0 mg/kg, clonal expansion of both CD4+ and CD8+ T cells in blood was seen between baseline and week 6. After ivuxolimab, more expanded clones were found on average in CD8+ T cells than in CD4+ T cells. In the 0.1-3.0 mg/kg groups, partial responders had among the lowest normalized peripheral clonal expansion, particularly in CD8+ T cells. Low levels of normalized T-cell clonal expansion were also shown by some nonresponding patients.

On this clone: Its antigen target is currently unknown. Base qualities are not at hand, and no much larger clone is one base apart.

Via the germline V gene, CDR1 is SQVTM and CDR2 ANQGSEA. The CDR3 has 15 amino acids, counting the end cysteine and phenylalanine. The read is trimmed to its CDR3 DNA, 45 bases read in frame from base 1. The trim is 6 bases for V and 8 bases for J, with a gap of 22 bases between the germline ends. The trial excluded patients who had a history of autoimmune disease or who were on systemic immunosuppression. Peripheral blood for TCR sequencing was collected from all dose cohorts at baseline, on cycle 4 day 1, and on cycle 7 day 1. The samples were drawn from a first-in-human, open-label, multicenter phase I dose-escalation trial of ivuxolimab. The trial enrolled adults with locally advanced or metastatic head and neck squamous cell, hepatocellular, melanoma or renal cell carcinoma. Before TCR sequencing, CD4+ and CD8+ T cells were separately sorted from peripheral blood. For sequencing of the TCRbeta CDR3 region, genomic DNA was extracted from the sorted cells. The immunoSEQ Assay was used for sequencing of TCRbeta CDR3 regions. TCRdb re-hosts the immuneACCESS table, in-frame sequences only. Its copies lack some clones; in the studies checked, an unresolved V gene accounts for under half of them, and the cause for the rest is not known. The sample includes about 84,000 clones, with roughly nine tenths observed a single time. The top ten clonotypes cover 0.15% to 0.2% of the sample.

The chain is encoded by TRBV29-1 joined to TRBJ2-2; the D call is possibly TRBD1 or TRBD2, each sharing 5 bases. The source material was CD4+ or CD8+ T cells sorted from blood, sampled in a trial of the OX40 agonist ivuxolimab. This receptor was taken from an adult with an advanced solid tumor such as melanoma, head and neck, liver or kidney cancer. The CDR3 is CSVGSGTYSGGELFF. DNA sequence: TGCAGCGTCGGCTCCGGGACCTATTCGGGTGGGGAGCTGTTTTTT.